This T cell receptor (beta chain) was found in a study of Ad26.COV2.S vaccination and SARS-CoV-2 variants (dated by TCRdb to 2020 to 2022). Turning to the overall study: Vaccine-arm donors were drawn from COV1001, a multicentre, randomized, double-blind, placebo-controlled phase I-IIa trial of Ad26.COV2.S in healthy adults. Ad26.COV2.S was administered intramuscularly at 5 x 10^10 or 1 x 10^11 viral particles, either as a single shot or as two shots given 56 days apart. TCRbeta repertoire sequencing served as the tool for gauging how specific and how broad the SARS-CoV-2-reactive T cell receptors were following Ad26.COV2.S vaccination. The TCR-sequenced set comprised about 32 samples: some 20 Ad26.COV2.S vaccine recipients, 5 placebo recipients and 8 SARS-CoV-2 convalescent individuals. Trial participants were randomized into five groups of five, in which low-dose or high-dose Ad26.COV2.S was given once or twice, or placebo was given on both occasions. Investigators did not know the trial group allocation while performing experiments and assessing outcomes.

This specimen's treatment or condition label, interpreted: some 20 received Ad26.COV2.S at low or high dose, single or two shots; five or six received placebo; per-sample allocation not given. Repertoires of vaccine and placebo recipients were sequenced from samples taken on day 63 after the first injection. Between 29 July and 7 August 2020, Cohort 1b enrolled 25 adults aged 18-55 years at one site in Boston, USA. Ad26.COV2.S was a replication-incompetent adenovirus type 26 vector expressing a prefusion-stabilized SARS-CoV-2 spike protein from the original Wuhan strain. Spanning cysteine to phenylalanine, the CDR3 consists of 14 amino acids. Just CDR3 DNA is preserved here, 42 bases in frame from base 1. Between the V and J ends, shortened by 5 bases and 1 base respectively, the junction contains 12 bases. The germline V gene yields SGHTA for CDR1 and FQGNSA for CDR2. Details on this clone: Its specific antigen is unknown. No clone much larger than this one lies a single base away; base qualities are absent.

The immunoSEQ Assay was used to sequence TCRbeta CDR3 regions. After extraction, genomic DNA underwent amplification by bias-controlled multiplex PCR, followed by high-throughput sequencing. In the original analysis: Collapsing and filtering of sequences were performed to quantify the absolute abundance of each unique TCRbeta CDR3 region. T cell fraction was estimated by normalizing TCRbeta template counts to usable DNA, which was measured by amplifying reference genes present in all nucleated cells. Repertoire TCRs were annotated as SARS-CoV-2-specific when V gene, CDR3 amino acid sequence and J gene were exactly matched to a known reactive TCR set. MIRA supplied the reference SARS-CoV-2 TCR set, which was filtered for enrichment in COVID-19-positive ImmuneCODE repertoires so that public or cross-reactive TCRs were removed. Using the MIRA antigens, annotated TCRs were further analysed by specific ORF or by position within an ORF. Breadth was defined as annotated unique rearrangements over total unique productive rearrangements; depth was the summed frequency of those rearrangements. Two-sided Wilcoxon rank-sum tests were applied when comparing TCR breadth between groups. TCRdb's version of the immuneACCESS table is confined to in-frame rearrangements and falls short of the full clone set. An unresolved V gene accounts for under half of the shortfall where checked; the remainder is of unknown origin. The DNA was the basis for D and trimming; V, J and clone size are from that table. In this sample the table shows hundreds of thousands of clones, over 80% of which occur a single time. The ten biggest clones cover more than 1.5% of the sample.

Study-wide findings and limitations: The study was not powered to compare responses between vaccine doses or regimens. The authors noted that total T cell responses may have been underestimated by the TCR breadth and depth analyses. Compared with placebo recipients, Ad26.COV2.S recipients showed higher spike-specific TCR breadth (P = 0.0014). After vaccination, substantial breadth of spike-specific CD8+ and CD4+ T cell responses was reported. Comparable non-spike TCR breadth was observed between vaccine and placebo recipients, consistent with only spike being contained in the vaccine.

This clonotype originated in a person aged 18 to 65 who received the Ad26.COV2.S COVID-19 vaccine or a placebo. This chain joins TRBV7-2 to TRBJ2-7, with the D call perhaps TRBD1 or TRBD2, as 5 bases match in each case. This material consisted of peripheral blood, taken in a trial of Ad26.COV2.S vaccine versus placebo. The CDR3 has the sequence CASSQRSGSYEQYF. The bases are TGTGCCAGCAGCCAGCGGTCAGGGTCCTACGAGCAGTACTTC.